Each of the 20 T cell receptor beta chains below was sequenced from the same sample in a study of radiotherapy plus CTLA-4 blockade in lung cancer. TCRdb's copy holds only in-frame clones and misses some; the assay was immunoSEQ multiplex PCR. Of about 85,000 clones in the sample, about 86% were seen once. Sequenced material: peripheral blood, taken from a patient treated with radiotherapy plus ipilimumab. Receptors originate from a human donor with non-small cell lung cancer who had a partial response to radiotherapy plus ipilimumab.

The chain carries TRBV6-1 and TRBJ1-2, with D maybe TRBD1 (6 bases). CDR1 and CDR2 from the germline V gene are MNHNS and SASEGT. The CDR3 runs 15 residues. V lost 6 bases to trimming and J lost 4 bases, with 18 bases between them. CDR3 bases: TGTGCCAGCAGCCAGTCGGGACAAGGAAGCTATGGCTACACCTTC. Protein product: CASSQSGQGSYGYTF.

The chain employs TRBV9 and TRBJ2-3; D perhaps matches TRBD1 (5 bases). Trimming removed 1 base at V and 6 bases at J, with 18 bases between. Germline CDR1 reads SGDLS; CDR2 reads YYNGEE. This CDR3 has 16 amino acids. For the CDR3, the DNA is TGTGCCAGCAGCGTATTCTCCGGCCTTGGGGCGGATACGCAGTATTTT. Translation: CASSVFSGLGADTQYF.

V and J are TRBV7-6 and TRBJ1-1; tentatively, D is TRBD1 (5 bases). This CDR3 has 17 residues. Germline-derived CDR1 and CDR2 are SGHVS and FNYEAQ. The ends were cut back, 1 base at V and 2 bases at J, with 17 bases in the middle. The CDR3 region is CASSLEGGTPRNTEAFF. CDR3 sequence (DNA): TGTGCCAGCAGCTTAGAGGGCGGGACCCCGAGAAACACTGAAGCTTTCTTT.

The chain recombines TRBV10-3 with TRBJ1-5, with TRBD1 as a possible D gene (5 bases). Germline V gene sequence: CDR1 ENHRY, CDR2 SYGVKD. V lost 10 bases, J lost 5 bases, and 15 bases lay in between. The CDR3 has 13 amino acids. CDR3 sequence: CATLLRADQPQHF. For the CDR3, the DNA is TGTGCCACCTTACTCAGGGCGGATCAGCCCCAGCATTTT.

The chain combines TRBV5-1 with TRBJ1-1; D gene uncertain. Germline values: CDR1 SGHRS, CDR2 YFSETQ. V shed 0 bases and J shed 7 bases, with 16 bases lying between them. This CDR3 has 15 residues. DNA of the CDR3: TGCGCCAGCAGCTTGGCCGCCGCGATGAACGTTGAAGCTTTCTTT. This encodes CASSLAAAMNVEAFF. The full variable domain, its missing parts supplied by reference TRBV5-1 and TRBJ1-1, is KAGVTQTPRYLIKTRGQQVTLSCSPISGHRSVSWYQQTPGQGLQFLFEYFSETQRNKGNFPGRFSGRQFSNSRSEMNVSTLELGDSALYLCASSLAAAMNVEAFFGQGTRLTVV.

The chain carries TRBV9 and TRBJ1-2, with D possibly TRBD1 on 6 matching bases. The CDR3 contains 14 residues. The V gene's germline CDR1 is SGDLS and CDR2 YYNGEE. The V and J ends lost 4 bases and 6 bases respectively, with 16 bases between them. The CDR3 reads CASSRTGGLDGYTF. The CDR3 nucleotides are TGTGCCAGCAGCCGGACGGGGGGCTTGGATGGCTACACCTTC. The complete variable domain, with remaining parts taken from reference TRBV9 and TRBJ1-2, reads DSGVTQTPKHLITATGQRVTLRCSPRSGDLSVYWYQQSLDQGLQFLIQYYNGEERAKGNILERFSAQQFPDLHSELNLSSLELGDSALYFCASSRTGGLDGYTFGSGTRLTVV.

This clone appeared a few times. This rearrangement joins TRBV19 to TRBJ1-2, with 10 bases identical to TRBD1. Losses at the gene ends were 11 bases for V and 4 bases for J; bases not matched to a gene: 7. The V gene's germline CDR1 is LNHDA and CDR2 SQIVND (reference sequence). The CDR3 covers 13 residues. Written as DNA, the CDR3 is TGTGCCGCCCAGGGACAGGGGTCCTATGGCTACACCTTC. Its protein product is CAAQGQGSYGYTF.

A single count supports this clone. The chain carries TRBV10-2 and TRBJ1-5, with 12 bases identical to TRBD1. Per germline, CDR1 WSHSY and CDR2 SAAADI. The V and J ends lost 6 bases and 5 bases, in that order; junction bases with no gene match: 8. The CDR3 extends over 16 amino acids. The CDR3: CASRPSGTGGYQPQHF. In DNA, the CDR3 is TGCGCCAGCAGGCCCTCCGGGACAGGGGGCTATCAGCCCCAGCATTTT.

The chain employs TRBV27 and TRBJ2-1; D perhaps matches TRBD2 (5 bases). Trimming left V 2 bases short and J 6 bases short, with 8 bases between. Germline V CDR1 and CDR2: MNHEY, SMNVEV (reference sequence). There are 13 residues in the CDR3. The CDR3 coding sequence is TGTGCCAGCAGTTTAGCCGGGGTCAATGAGCAGTTCTTC. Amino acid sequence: CASSLAGVNEQFF.

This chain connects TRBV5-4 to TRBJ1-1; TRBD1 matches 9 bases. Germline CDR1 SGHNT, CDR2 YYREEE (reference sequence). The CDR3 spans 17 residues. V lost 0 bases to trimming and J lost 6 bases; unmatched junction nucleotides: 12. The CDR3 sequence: CASSLGGTGQGRSEAFF. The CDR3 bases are TGTGCCAGCAGCTTGGGGGGGACCGGACAGGGGAGGTCTGAAGCTTTCTTT.

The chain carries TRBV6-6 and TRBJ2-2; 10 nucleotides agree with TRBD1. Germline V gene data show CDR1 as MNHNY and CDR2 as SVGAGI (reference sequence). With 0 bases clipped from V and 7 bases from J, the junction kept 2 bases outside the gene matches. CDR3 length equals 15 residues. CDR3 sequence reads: CASSYSGQGIGELFF. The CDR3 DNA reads TGTGCCAGCAGTTACTCGGGACAGGGGATCGGGGAGCTGTTTTTT.

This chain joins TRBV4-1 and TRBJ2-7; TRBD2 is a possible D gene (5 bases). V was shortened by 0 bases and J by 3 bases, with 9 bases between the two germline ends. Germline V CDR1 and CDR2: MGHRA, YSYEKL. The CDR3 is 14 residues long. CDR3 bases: TGCGCCAGCAGCCAAGAATTCCGGGGCTACGAGCAGTACTTC. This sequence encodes CASSQEFRGYEQYF.

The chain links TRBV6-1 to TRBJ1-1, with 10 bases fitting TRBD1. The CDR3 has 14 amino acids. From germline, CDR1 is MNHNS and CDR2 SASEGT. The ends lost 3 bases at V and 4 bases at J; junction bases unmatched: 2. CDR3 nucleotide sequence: TGTGCCAGCAGTGATCGGGACAGGGGCACTGAAGCTTTCTTT. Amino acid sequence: CASSDRDRGTEAFF.

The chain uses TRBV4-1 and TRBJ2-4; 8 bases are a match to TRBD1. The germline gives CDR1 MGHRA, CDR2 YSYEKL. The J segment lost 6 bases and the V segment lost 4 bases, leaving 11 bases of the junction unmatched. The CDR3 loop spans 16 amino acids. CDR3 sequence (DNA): TGCGCCAGCAGCCCGCTATCCCGGGACAGGCCAAACATTCAGTACTTC. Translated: CASSPLSRDRPNIQYF.

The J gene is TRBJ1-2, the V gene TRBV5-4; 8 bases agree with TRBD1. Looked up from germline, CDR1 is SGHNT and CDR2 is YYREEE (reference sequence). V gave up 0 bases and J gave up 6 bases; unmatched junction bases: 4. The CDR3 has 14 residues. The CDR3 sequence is CASSLETGVNGYTF. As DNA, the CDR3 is TGTGCCAGCAGCTTGGAGACAGGGGTGAATGGCTACACCTTC.

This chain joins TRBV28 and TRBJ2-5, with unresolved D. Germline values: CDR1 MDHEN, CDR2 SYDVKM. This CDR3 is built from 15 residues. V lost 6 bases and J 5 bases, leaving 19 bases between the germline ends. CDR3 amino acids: CASSFKGSFGETQYF. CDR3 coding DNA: TGTGCCAGCAGCTTTAAAGGTAGCTTTGGGGAGACCCAGTACTTC.

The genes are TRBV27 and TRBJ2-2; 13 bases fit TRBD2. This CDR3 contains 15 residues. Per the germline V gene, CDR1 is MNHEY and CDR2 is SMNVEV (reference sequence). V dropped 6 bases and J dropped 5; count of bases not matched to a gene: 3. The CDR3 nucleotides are TGTGCCAGCAGCCCACTAGCGGGAGGGACCGGGGAGCTGTTTTTT. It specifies CASSPLAGGTGELFF.

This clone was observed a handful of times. CDR3 DNA: TGTGCCAGCAGCTTAGGGACAGGCGTGAACACTGAAGCTTTCTTT. This encodes CASSLGTGVNTEAFF. V and J are TRBV7-9 and TRBJ1-1, with TRBD1 matching over 7 bases. V shed 1 base, J shed 0 bases, and the junction held 2 bases outside the gene matches. The CDR3 runs to 15 residues. Germline lookup yields CDR1 SEHNR and CDR2 FQNEAQ (reference sequence).

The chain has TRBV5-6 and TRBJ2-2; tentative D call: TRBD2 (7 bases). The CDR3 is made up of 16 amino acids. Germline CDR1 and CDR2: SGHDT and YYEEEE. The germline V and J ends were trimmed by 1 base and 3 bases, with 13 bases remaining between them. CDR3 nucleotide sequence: TGTGCCAGCAGCTTGTGGGGGGGCAGGGACACCGGGGAGCTGTTTTTT. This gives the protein CASSLWGGRDTGELFF.

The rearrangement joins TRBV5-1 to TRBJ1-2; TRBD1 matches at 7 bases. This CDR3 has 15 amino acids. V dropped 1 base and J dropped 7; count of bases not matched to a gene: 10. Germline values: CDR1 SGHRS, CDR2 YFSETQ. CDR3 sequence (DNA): TGCGCCAGCAGCTTGATCGGGCAGGGGGGTTTTGGCTACACCTTC. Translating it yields CASSLIGQGGFGYTF.